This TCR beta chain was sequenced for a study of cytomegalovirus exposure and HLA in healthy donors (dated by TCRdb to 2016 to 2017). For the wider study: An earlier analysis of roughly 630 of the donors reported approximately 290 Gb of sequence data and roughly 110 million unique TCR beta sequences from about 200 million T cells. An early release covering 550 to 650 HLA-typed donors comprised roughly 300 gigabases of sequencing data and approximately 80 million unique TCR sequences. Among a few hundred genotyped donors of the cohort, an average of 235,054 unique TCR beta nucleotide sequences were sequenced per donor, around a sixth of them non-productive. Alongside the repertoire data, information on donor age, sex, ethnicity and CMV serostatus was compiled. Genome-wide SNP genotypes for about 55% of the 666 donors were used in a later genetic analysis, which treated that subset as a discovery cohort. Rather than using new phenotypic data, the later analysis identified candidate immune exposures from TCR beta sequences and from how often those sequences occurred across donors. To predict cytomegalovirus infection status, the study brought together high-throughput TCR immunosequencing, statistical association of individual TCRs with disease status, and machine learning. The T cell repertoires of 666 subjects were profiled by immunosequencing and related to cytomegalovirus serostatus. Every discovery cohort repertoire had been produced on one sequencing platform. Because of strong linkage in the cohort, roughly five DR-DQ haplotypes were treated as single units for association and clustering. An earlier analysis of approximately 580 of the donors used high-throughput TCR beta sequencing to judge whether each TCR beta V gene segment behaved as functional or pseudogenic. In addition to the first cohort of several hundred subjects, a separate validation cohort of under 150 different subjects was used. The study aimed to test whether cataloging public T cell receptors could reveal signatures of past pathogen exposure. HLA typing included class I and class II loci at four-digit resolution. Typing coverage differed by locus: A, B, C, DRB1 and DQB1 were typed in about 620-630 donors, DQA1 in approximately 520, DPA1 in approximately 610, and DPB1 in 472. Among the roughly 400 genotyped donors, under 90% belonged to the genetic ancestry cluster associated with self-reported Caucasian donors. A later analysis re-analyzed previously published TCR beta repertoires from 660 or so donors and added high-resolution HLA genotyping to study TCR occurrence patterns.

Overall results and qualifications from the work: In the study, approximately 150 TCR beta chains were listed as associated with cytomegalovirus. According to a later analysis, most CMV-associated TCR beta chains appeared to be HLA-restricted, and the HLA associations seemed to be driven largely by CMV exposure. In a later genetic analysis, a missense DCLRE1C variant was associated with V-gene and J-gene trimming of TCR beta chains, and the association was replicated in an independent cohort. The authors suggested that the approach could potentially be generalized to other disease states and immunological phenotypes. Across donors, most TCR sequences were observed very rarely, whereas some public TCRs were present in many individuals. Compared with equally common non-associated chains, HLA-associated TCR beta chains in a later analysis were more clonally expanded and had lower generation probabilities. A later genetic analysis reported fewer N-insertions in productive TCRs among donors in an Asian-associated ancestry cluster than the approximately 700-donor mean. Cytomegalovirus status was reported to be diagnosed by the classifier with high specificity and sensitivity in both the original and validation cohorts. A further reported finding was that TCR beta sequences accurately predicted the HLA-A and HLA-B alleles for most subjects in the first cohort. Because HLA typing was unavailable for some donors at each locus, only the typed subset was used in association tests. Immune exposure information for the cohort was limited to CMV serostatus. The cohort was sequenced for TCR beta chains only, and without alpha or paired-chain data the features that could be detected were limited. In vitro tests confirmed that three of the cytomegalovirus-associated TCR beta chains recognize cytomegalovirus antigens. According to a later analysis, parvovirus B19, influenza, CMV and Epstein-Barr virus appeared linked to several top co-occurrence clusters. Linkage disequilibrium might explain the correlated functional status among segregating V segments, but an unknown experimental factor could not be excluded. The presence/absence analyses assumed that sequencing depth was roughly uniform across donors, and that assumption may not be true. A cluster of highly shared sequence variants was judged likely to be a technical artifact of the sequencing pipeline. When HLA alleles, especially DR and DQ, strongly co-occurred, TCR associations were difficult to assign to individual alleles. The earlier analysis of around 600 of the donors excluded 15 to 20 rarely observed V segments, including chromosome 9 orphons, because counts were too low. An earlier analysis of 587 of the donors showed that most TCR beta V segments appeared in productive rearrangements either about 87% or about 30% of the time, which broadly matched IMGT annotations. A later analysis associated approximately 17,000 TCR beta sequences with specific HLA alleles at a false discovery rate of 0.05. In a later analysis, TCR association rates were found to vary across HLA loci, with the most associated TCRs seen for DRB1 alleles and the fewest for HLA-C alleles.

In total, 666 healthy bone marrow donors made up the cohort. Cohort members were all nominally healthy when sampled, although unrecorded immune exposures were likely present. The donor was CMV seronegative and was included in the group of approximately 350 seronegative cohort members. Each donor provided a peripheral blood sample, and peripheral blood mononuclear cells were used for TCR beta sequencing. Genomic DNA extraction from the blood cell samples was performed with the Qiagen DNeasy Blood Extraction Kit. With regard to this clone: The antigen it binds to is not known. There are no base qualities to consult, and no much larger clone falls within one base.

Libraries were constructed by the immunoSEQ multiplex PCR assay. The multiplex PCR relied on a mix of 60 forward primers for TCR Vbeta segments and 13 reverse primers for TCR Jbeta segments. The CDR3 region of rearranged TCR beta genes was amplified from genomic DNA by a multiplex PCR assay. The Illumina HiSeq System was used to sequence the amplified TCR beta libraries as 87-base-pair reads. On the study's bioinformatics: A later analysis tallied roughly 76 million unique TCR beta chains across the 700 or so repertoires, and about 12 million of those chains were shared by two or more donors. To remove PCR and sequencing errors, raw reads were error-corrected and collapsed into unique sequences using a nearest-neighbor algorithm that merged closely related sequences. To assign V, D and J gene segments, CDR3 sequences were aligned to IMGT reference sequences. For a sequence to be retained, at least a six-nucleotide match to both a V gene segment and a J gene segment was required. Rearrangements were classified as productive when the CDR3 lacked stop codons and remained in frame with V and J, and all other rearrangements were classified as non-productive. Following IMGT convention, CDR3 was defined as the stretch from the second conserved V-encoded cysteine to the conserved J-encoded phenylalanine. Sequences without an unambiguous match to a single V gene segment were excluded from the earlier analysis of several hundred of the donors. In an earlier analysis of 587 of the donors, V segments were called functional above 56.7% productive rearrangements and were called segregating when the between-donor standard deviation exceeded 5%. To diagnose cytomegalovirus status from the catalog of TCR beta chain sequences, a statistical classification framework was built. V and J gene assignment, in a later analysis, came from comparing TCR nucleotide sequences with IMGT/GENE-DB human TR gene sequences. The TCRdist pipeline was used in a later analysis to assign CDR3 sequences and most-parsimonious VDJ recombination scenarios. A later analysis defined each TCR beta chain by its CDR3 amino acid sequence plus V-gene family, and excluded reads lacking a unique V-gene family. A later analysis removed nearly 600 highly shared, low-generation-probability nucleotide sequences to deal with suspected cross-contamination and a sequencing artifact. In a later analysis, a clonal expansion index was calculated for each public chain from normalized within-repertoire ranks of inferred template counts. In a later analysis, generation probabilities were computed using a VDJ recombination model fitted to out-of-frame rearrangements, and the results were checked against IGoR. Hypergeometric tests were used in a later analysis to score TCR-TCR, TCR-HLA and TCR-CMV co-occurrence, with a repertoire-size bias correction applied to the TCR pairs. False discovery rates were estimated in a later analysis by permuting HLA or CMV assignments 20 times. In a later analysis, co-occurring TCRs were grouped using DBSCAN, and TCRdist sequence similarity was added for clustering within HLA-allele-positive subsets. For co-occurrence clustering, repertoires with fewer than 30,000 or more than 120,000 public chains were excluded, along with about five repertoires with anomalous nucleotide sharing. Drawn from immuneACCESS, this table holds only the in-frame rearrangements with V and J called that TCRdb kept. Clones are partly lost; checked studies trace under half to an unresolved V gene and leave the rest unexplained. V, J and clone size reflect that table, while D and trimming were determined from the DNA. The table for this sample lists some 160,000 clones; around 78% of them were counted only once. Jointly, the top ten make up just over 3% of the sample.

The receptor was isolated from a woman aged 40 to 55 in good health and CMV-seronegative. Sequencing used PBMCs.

The bases are TGTGCCATCAGTGAGTCCGGACAGCGCGAGCAGTACTTC. Its coded protein is CAISESGQREQYF. This chain joins TRBV10-3 to TRBJ2-7; the D gene is perhaps TRBD1, on 6 matching bases. Between the V and J ends, shortened by 0 bases and 6 bases respectively, the junction contains 9 bases. CDR1 and CDR2 (ENHRY, SYGVKD) derive from the germline V gene. Spanning cysteine to phenylalanine, the CDR3 consists of 13 amino acids. Only CDR3 DNA remains: 39 bases, in frame from the first base.